This is a list of T cell receptor beta chains from one sample in a study of a mutant IDH1 vaccine in newly diagnosed glioma. Assay: immunoSEQ multiplex PCR; the TCRdb copy retains only in-frame clones and omits some. The table records roughly 64,000 clones, about 73% of them present only once. Antigens of these TCRs are unknown. Sample: PBMCs, taken from a glioma patient whose treatment included an IDH1 peptide vaccine. Source of these receptors: a man between 45 and 60 years old with glioma. Both conserved end residues are part of each CDR3. D genes are given only for firm matches. Clone sizes are given selectively: once, few, many, or a class where the clone is expanded.

d_call	v_call	j_call	cdr3_length	clone_size	cdr3_nt	cdr3_aa
TRBD2	TRBV7-8	TRBJ2-2	18	NA	TGTGCCAGCACCTTAGGGAGGGGCGAGGGCAGTACGTCCGGGGAGCTGTTTTTT	CASTLGRGEGSTSGELFF
NA	TRBV19	TRBJ1-5	14	once	TGTGCCTCCCGCCGCAGAAATAGCAATCAGCCCCAGCATTTT	CASRRRNSNQPQHF
NA	TRBV10-3	TRBJ1-2	12	few	TGTGCCATCAGGGAGGTTAACTATGGCTACACCTTC	CAIREVNYGYTF
NA	TRBV5-1	TRBJ2-7	13	few	TGCGCCAGCAGGACAGCTAGCTCCTACGAGCAGTACTTC	CASRTASSYEQYF
NA	TRBV29-1	TRBJ1-2	10	few	TGCAGCGTTGGCGGGGGTGGCTACACCTTC	CSVGGGGYTF
NA	TRBV29-1	TRBJ2-1	15	NA	TGCAGCGTTGATGAGAGGGCCGGCGGGTACAATGAGCAGTTCTTC	CSVDERAGGYNEQFF
NA	TRBV10-1	TRBJ1-1	12	NA	TGCGCCAGCAGAACCACGAACACTGAAGCTTTCTTT	CASRTTNTEAFF
TRBD1	TRBV30	TRBJ1-5	14	NA	TGTGCCTGGAGTGGACAGGGCGGGGAGCAGCCCCAGCATTTT	CAWSGQGGEQPQHF
NA	TRBV6-1	TRBJ2-3	15	NA	TGTGCCAGCAACTTGGGGCAGGGATCCACAGATACGCAGTATTTT	CASNLGQGSTDTQYF
NA	TRBV20-1	TRBJ1-1	11	NA	TGCAGTGCTAGAGTAGGCACTGAAGCTTTCTTT	CSARVGTEAFF
NA	TRBV14	TRBJ2-2	15	NA	TGTGCCAGCAGCCAGGGGGCAAGGAACACCGGGGAGCTGTTTTTT	CASSQGARNTGELFF
TRBD1	TRBV29-1	TRBJ1-1	13	NA	TGCAGCGTTGGGGGACAGTCAAACACTGAAGCTTTCTTT	CSVGGQSNTEAFF
NA	TRBV30	TRBJ1-4	13	NA	TGTGCCTGGAGTAGTGGGGTTAATGAAAAACTGTTTTTT	CAWSSGVNEKLFF
NA	TRBV18	TRBJ2-5	13	NA	TGTGCCAGCTCACCACGGGGGCAAGAGACCCAGTACTTC	CASSPRGQETQYF
NA	TRBV6-6	TRBJ2-7	11	few	TGTGCCAGCAGAGTAACCCACGAGCAGTACTTC	CASRVTHEQYF
TRBD1	TRBV4-1	TRBJ1-3	17	NA	TGCGCCAGCAGCCAAGACGCAGATACAGGGGATGGAAACACCATATATTTT	CASSQDADTGDGNTIYF
NA	TRBV5-1	TRBJ1-2	14	NA	TGCGCCAGCAGCGACAGCAGGGAAGGAGATGGCTACACCTTC	CASSDSREGDGYTF
NA	TRBV27	TRBJ1-5	12	NA	TGTGCCAGCAGTACTGGGGCTCAGCCCCAGCATTTT	CASSTGAQPQHF
NA	TRBV9	TRBJ1-6	13	NA	TGTGCCAGCAGCGAGGACAGTAATTCACCCCTCCACTTT	CASSEDSNSPLHF
NA	TRBV19	TRBJ1-1	13	NA	TGTGCCAGTAGTATGGAGGGACTCACTGAAGCTTTCTTT	CASSMEGLTEAFF
NA	TRBV5-6	TRBJ1-2	12	NA	TGTGCCAGCAGCTGGGGGAGGGATGGCTACACCTTC	CASSWGRDGYTF
NA	TRBV5-5	TRBJ1-1	14	NA	TGTGCCAGCAGCTTGGAAACAGGGACCCCTGAAGCTTTCTTT	CASSLETGTPEAFF
NA	TRBV4-1	TRBJ1-2	14	NA	TGCGCCAGCAGCCAATCGGGGGGGCCCTATGGCTACACCTTC	CASSQSGGPYGYTF
NA	TRBV6-1	TRBJ2-7	15	NA	TGTGCCAGCAGTGGGGGAGTAGACCCCTCCTACGAGCAGTACTTC	CASSGGVDPSYEQYF
NA	TRBV11-3	TRBJ2-5	13	NA	TGTGCCAGCAGCTTAGGAGGGCTGGAGACCCAGTACTTC	CASSLGGLETQYF
NA	TRBV19	TRBJ2-7	13	NA	TGTGCCACACAAAAATTGGGGGATCACGAGCAGTACTTC	CATQKLGDHEQYF
NA	TRBV4-3	TRBJ1-3	11	NA	TGCGCCAGCAGCCAAGATCAAAACCGATATTTT	CASSQDQNRYF
TRBD1	TRBV7-2	TRBJ2-5	15	NA	TGTGCCAGCAGCCCCTTACAGGGGAGAGCGAAGACCCAGTACTTC	CASSPLQGRAKTQYF
TRBD2	TRBV4-2	TRBJ2-5	15	NA	TGTGCCAGCAGCACCGGCACTAGCGGGCAAGAGACCCAGTACTTC	CASSTGTSGQETQYF